This TCR beta chain comes out of a study of shared clonotypes between healthy human individuals. As for the study in general: The study used three CD4 naive, three CD4 memory, two CD8 naive and one CD8 memory plate per donor.

When replicate PCRs were run on sorted subsets, they used 200 ng DNA, 30,000 to 35,000 T cell genomes. Authors' processing steps: With immunoSEQ giving junction-only sequences and no quality scores, filtering differed. Sequencing used immunoSEQ multiplex PCR; TCRdb keeps in-frame clones, though not all of them. Clone size and the V and J calls come from that table; the DNA yielded D and trimming. Of over a million clones listed, approximately 80% are singletons. Caucasian adults living in Nashville, Tennessee, provided all samples. The sequenced sample was memory CD4+ T cells from PBMCs. Subset indicated: CD45RA-negative fraction. The receptor's source is a man between 18 and 29 years old in good health. Some clones in this sample may be carry-over from other donors' samples.

The CDR3 loop is CASRDSTYNEQFF. CDR3 DNA: TGTGCCAGCCGGGACTCTACCTACAATGAGCAGTTCTTC. This rearrangement joins TRBV6-5 to TRBJ2-1, with D maybe TRBD2 (6 bases). CDR1 is MNHEY, CDR2 SVGAGI, per germline. The length of the CDR3 is 13 residues. V lost 8 bases and J lost 2, with 10 bases in between.